This T cell receptor beta chain was documented in a study of cytomegalovirus exposure and HLA in healthy donors. Points from the study as a whole: Across all donors, roughly uniform sequencing depth was an assumption of the presence/absence analyses. According to a later analysis, donors in an Asian-associated ancestry cluster reportedly had fewer N-insertions than the roughly 720-donor mean. It was 164 TCR beta chains that were listed as cytomegalovirus-associated. The productive fraction for most TCR beta V segments was about 87% or about 30% in an earlier analysis.

In germline, CDR1 is SNHLY, CDR2 FYNNEI. The CDR3 has 13 amino acids. Trimming cost V 9 bases and J 1 base; bases outside gene matches: 5. A word on this clone: The antigen is not known.

Amplification used 60 Vbeta primers and 13 Jbeta primers. Profiling relied on immunoSEQ multiplex PCR, and the TCRdb table lists in-frame clones only, not all of them. The table lists about 140,000 clones, 70% to 85% of them singletons, with roughly 9.9% in the top ten. This receptor was taken from a woman in her fifties or sixties in good health and CMV-seropositive. Sequenced material: PBMCs. The rearrangement uses TRBV2 and TRBJ1-1, with TRBD1 matching over 7 bases. CDR3 in amino acids: CARGTVPNTEAFF. CDR3 DNA: TGTGCCAGGGGGACAGTACCGAACACTGAAGCTTTCTTT. The variable domain in full, with the rest retrieved from reference TRBV2 and TRBJ1-1, is EPEVTQTPSHQVTQMGQEVILRCVPISNHLYFYWYRQILGQKVEFLVSFYNNEISEKSEIFDDQFSVERPDGSNFTLKIRSTKLEDSAMYFCARGTVPNTEAFFGQGTRLTVV.